This TCR beta chain comes out of a study of regulatory T cells in long-lasting Graves disease. Turning to the study itself: Under 3 months of antithyroid drugs had been taken by newly diagnosed Graves' patients. Overall study findings and caveats: Compared with new cases, persistent Graves' patients showed reduced TCR diversity. Persistent disease was associated with favored TRBV28 usage and with favored use of TRBJ1-2 and TRBJ2-5.

Building of the TCR beta libraries involved iRepertoire HTBI primers and Arm-PCR of CDR3 regions. TCRdb reanalysed the multiplex PCR reads using MiXCR and keeps one entry per CDR3 protein. There are roughly 500,000 distinct CDR3 sequences in the sample; roughly 13% occur only once, and more than 8.5% lies in the top ten. Time point given: newly diagnosed GD, antithyroid drugs for less than 3 months. RNA from PBMCs was the source of the TCR library. This clonotype was detected many times. What it binds is unknown. V lost 0 bases to trimming and J lost 6 bases, with 21 bases between them. This CDR3 comprises 17 residues. Germline V gene data show CDR1 as DFQATT and CDR2 as SNEGSKA (reference sequence). These data also formed part of another study, on T cells in Graves' hyperthyroidism and ophthalmopathy. Turning to that study: First-round RT-PCR targeting the TCR CDR3 was performed with the HTBI primer set.

The sequence came from a man aged 25 to 40 with Graves disease. This chain uses TRBV20-1 with TRBJ2-1; D assignment may be TRBD1 or TRBD2 (6 bases each). Sample: peripheral blood mononuclear cells (PBMCs), taken at new diagnosis, from a patient treated with antithyroid drugs. CDR3 residues: CSARDQHRGLSSNEQFF. The CDR3 DNA reads as TGCAGTGCTAGAGATCAACACCGGGGGCTTAGTAGCAATGAGCAGTTCTTC.